The present T cell receptor (beta chain) was sequenced within a study of control samples from healthy donors and cancer patients. Assay used: immunoSEQ multiplex PCR; TCRdb lists only in-frame clones, some missing. The data contain roughly 95,000 clones, roughly 89% of them singletons. The V and J ends lost 7 bases and 4 bases respectively, with 14 bases between them. The CDR3 spans 13 residues. Per the germline V gene, CDR1 is MNHEY and CDR2 is SVGAGI. The receptor was isolated from a human donor in good health. The donor label of this sample is uncertain. The sequenced sample was blood. The rearrangement links TRBV6-5 to TRBJ2-7; D call uncertain. The CDR3 DNA follows: TGTGCCAGCACTCAAGAATGGGGTTACGAGCAGTACTTC. It translates to CASTQEWGYEQYF.